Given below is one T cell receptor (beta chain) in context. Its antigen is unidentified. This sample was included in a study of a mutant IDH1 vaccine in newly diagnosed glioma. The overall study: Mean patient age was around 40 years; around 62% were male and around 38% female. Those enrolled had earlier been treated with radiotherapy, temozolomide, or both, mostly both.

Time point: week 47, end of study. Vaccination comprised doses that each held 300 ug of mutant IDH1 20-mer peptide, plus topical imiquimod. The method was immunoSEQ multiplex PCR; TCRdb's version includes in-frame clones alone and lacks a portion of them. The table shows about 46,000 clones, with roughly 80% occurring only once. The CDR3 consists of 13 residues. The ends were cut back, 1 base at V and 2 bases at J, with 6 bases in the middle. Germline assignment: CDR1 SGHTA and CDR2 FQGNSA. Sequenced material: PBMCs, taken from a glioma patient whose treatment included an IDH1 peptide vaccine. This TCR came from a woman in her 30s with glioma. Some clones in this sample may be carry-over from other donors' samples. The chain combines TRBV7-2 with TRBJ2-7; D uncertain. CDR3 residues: CASSLEVAYEQYF. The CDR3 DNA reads TGTGCCAGCAGCTTAGAGGTTGCCTACGAGCAGTACTTC.